A selection of T cell receptor beta chains follows, all from one sample in a study of CD8 T cells in ankylosing spondylitis. TCRdb re-analysed the 5' RACE reads in MiXCR, keeping a single row per CDR3 protein. The sample records under 850,000 distinct CDR3 sequences, over 15% being singletons. Sequences were obtained from blood, either unsorted or a sorted T cell fraction (not recorded which). These receptors all stem from a male donor with ankylosing spondylitis. Both conserved end residues are part of each CDR3. A D gene is named only where the DNA matches it firmly. Size tells how often a clone was seen (once, few, many) or the class of an expanded clone, and some rows leave it out.

TRBV10-3	.	TRBJ2-7	.	TGTGCCATCAGTGACCCCCAGATACTCAGCTACGAGCAGTACTTC	CAISDPQILSYEQYF
TRBV6-2/TRBV6-3	.	TRBJ2-7	few	TGTGCCAGCAAATTCCCCGGCATCTACGAGCAGTACTTC	CASKFPGIYEQYF
TRBV4-2	TRBD1	TRBJ2-2	.	TGTGCCAGCAGCCTTGGACAGGGGCGCGTCAACACCGGGGAGCTGTTTTTT	CASSLGQGRVNTGELFF
TRBV6-1	TRBD1	TRBJ1-1	many	TGTGCCAGCGGACCCCAGGGGGGCGTGAACACTGAAGCTTTCTTT	CASGPQGGVNTEAFF
TRBV7-3	.	TRBJ1-1	few	TGTGCCAGCAGCTTAACGGCCTCGGAGACTGAAGCTTTCTTT	CASSLTASETEAFF
TRBV7-8	TRBD1	TRBJ2-7	.	TGTGCCAGCAGCTTCTCCCGGACAGGGGGCGATAAATCCTACGAGCAGTACTTC	CASSFSRTGGDKSYEQYF
TRBV30	.	TRBJ2-1	.	TGTGCCTGGAGTGTACTAGTCCCCTACAATGAGCAGTTCTTC	CAWSVLVPYNEQFF
TRBV6-2/TRBV6-3	.	TRBJ1-5	few	TGTGCCACCACACCCCAGGGGCTGGGTAATCAGCCCCAGCATTTT	CATTPQGLGNQPQHF
TRBV2	TRBD1	TRBJ2-5	few	TGTGCCACCAACCGGGACAGGGGCGAGACCCAGTACTTC	CATNRDRGETQYF
TRBV6-2/TRBV6-3	.	TRBJ1-2	.	TGTGCCAGCAGTAAGCCCGGGGGATATGGCTACACCTTC	CASSKPGGYGYTF
TRBV24-1	.	TRBJ1-5	few	TGTGCCACCAGTGATCCGAGCGACGGAAAAGATCAGCCCCAGCATTTT	CATSDPSDGKDQPQHF
TRBV5-8	TRBD2	TRBJ2-7	few	TGTGCCAGCACTCGTGGGGCTAGCGGGGCCTACGAGCAGTACTTC	CASTRGASGAYEQYF
TRBV4-1	.	TRBJ2-1	few	TGCGCCAGCAGCCCTCTTAGGCTAGCGAAAACCAATGAGCAGTTCTTC	CASSPLRLAKTNEQFF
TRBV12-3/TRBV12-4	.	TRBJ1-3	many	TGTGCCAGCAGTTTGAAGGGGAACACCATATATTTT	CASSLKGNTIYF
TRBV12-3/TRBV12-4	TRBD1	TRBJ1-5	.	TGTGCCAGTGGGGACAGCTTTAGCAATCAGCCCCAGCATTTT	CASGDSFSNQPQHF
TRBV29-1	.	TRBJ1-1	.	TGCAGCGTTCAGCGGTCGGAGGCTGAAGCTTTCTTT	CSVQRSEAEAFF
TRBV12-3/TRBV12-4	TRBD1	TRBJ2-5	.	TGTGCCAGCAGCTCCGGGACAGTACACCAAGAGACCCAGTACTTC	CASSSGTVHQETQYF
TRBV12-3/TRBV12-4	TRBD2	TRBJ2-1	.	TGTGCCAGCAGTACTGGGACTAGCGGTTACTACAATGAGCAGTTCTTC	CASSTGTSGYYNEQFF
TRBV9	TRBD2	TRBJ2-1	.	TGTGCCAGCAGCGTAGGCAGCGGGGGGAGCCCTGAGCAGTTCTTC	CASSVGSGGSPEQFF
TRBV5-1	.	TRBJ2-7	few	TGCGCCAGCAGCTTGGAACCGGGACTGAGCTCCTACGAGCAGTACTTC	CASSLEPGLSSYEQYF
TRBV11-1	TRBD1	TRBJ2-2	.	TGTGCCAGCAGCCCCCAGACAGGGGGCCCCGGGGAGCTGTTTTTT	CASSPQTGGPGELFF
TRBV2	.	TRBJ2-2	.	TGTGCCAGCCGTTGGGCAGGGAACACCGGGGAGCTGTTTTTT	CASRWAGNTGELFF
TRBV2	.	TRBJ1-2	few	TGTGCCAGCAGTGAAGGAGGGCCCGGCTACACCTTC	CASSEGGPGYTF
TRBV4-3	.	TRBJ2-1	few	TGCGCCAGCAGCCCTTCCGGGCAGGTCGTTAGCTCCTACAATGAGCAGTTCTTC	CASSPSGQVVSSYNEQFF
TRBV28	TRBD2	TRBJ2-7	many	TGTGCCAGCAGTTTAGGCGGACTAGCGGCCTCCTACGAGCAGTACTTC	CASSLGGLAASYEQYF
TRBV5-1	.	TRBJ2-1	.	TGCGCCAGCAGCTTGGACGGGAAAGCGTCCTACAATGAGCAGTTCTTC	CASSLDGKASYNEQFF
TRBV4-3	.	TRBJ2-5	.	TGCGCCAGCAGCCAAGATCTGTCCACCCAAGAGACCCAGTACTTC	CASSQDLSTQETQYF
TRBV4-1	TRBD1	TRBJ1-2	.	TGCGCCAGCAGCCAACCGGGACAGGGTAACTATGGCTACACCTTC	CASSQPGQGNYGYTF
TRBV3-1	.	TRBJ1-2	few	TGTGCCAGCAGCCAAGTGGAAAACTATGGCTACACCTTC	CASSQVENYGYTF
TRBV18	TRBD1	TRBJ2-2	few	TGTGCCAGCTCACAACTACCCGGGACAGGGCTGAACACCGGGGAGCTGTTTTTT	CASSQLPGTGLNTGELFF
TRBV30	TRBD2	TRBJ2-1	few	TGTGCCTGGAGTTTTGGCGGGGGACCCTACAATGAGCAGTTCTTC	CAWSFGGGPYNEQFF
TRBV7-9	TRBD2	TRBJ2-7	few	TGTGCCAGCAGCTTTTACCCCCCCGGGACTAGCTCCTACGAGCAGTACTTC	CASSFYPPGTSSYEQYF
TRBV27	.	TRBJ2-2	.	TGTGCCAGCAGTTTAAAGGGTTTAACCGGGGAGCTGTTTTTT	CASSLKGLTGELFF
TRBV27	.	TRBJ2-2	few	TGTGCCAGCAGCAATAGTGTAATGTACACCGGGGAGCTGTTTTTT	CASSNSVMYTGELFF